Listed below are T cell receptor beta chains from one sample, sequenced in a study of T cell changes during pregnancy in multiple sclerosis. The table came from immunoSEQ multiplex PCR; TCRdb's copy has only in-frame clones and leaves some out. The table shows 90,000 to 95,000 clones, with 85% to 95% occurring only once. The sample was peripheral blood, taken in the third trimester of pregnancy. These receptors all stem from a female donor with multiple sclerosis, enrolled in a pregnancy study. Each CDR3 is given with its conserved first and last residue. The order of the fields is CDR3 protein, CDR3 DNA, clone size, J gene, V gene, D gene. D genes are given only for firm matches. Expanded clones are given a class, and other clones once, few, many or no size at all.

CASSLNSGPSYEQYF | TGTGCCAGCAGCTTAAATAGCGGGCCTTCCTACGAGCAGTACTTC | - | TRBJ2-7 | TRBV7-6 | TRBD2
CASSLGDRGYGYTF | TGTGCCAGCAGTTTAGGGGACAGGGGATATGGCTACACCTTC | - | TRBJ1-2 | TRBV28 | TRBD1
CASSKDSSYEQYF | TGTGCCAGCAGCAAGGACAGCTCCTACGAGCAGTACTTC | - | TRBJ2-7 | TRBV7-9 | -
CASSPGGTEAFF | TGTGCCAGCTCCCCGGGGGGGACAGAAGCTTTCTTT | - | TRBJ1-1 | TRBV6-5 | -
CASSGFRGISGANVLTF | TGTGCCAGCAGCGGTTTTAGGGGAATCTCTGGGGCCAACGTCCTGACTTTC | once | TRBJ2-6 | TRBV9 | -
CASSFGDRALYEQYF | TGTGCCAGCAGTTTTGGGGACAGGGCCCTTTACGAGCAGTACTTC | - | TRBJ2-7 | TRBV27 | TRBD1
CASSFWGHHKVSEETQYF | TGTGCCAGCAGCTTTTGGGGCCACCACAAGGTATCGGAAGAGACCCAGTACTTC | - | TRBJ2-5 | TRBV21-1 | -
CASSPVPTGGDGYTF | TGTGCCAGCAGCCCCGTACCGACAGGGGGAGATGGCTACACCTTC | once | TRBJ1-2 | TRBV5-4 | TRBD1
CASSLLQGAQGYTF | TGTGCCAGCAGCTTACTACAGGGGGCTCAAGGCTACACCTTC | - | TRBJ1-2 | TRBV7-2 | TRBD1
CASKGQLGHQPQHF | TGTGCCAGCAAAGGACAGTTGGGCCATCAGCCCCAGCATTTT | few | TRBJ1-5 | TRBV28 | -
CASSFGGDEQFF | TGTGCCAGCAGCTTCGGGGGGGATGAGCAGTTCTTC | - | TRBJ2-1 | TRBV11-3 | TRBD2
CASSPTGTAYYQPQHF | TGTGCCAGCAGCCCAACCGGGACAGCCTACTATCAGCCCCAGCATTTT | - | TRBJ1-5 | TRBV28 | TRBD1
CASSDQKSDEQYF | TGTGCCAGCAGCGACCAAAAGTCGGACGAGCAGTACTTC | - | TRBJ2-7 | TRBV9 | -
CASSLTGADTQYF | TGTGCCAGCAGCTTGACAGGGGCGGATACGCAGTATTTT | - | TRBJ2-3 | TRBV5-6 | TRBD1
CASIPDRGNTEAFF | TGTGCCAGCATCCCGGACAGGGGGAACACTGAAGCTTTCTTT | once | TRBJ1-1 | TRBV2 | TRBD1
CASSFLETQYF | TGCGCCAGCAGCTTTCTAGAGACCCAGTACTTC | - | TRBJ2-5 | TRBV5-1 | -
CAFRGGWYEQYF | TGTGCCTTTCGAGGGGGCTGGTACGAGCAGTACTTC | - | TRBJ2-7 | TRBV5-3 | TRBD1
CASSVAAEGGKLFF | TGTGCCAGCAGCGTGGCAGCGGAAGGTGGGAAACTGTTTTTT | - | TRBJ1-4 | TRBV9 | -
CASSLTGSAYEQYF | TGTGCAAGTAGTCTCACAGGATCTGCATACGAGCAGTACTTC | - | TRBJ2-7 | TRBV19 | -
CSVATPGLPYEQYF | TGCAGCGTTGCAACCCCGGGGTTACCCTACGAGCAGTACTTC | - | TRBJ2-7 | TRBV29-1 | -
CASSVFSGSYEQYF | TGTGCCAGCAGTGTATTCAGCGGGAGTTACGAGCAGTACTTC | - | TRBJ2-7 | TRBV27 | TRBD2
CASTPGTAQPQHF | TGTGCCAGCACCCCTGGGACAGCCCAGCCCCAGCATTTT | few | TRBJ1-5 | TRBV28 | TRBD1
CAWSLLGAGAQYF | TGTGCCTGGAGTCTCCTCGGGGCAGGGGCCCAGTACTTC | - | TRBJ2-5 | TRBV30 | -
CSVQRGAGETQYF | TGCAGCGTTCAACGGGGGGCAGGGGAGACCCAGTACTTC | - | TRBJ2-5 | TRBV29-1 | -
CASSLRQGAYQETQYF | TGTGCCAGCAGCCTCAGGCAGGGTGCGTACCAAGAGACCCAGTACTTC | - | TRBJ2-5 | TRBV5-6 | -
CSVDRTAETQYF | TGCAGCGTTGACCGGACAGCAGAGACCCAGTACTTC | - | TRBJ2-5 | TRBV29-1 | -
CASSISRSPGAEAFF | TGTGCCAGTAGTATTTCCCGCTCCCCGGGGGCTGAAGCTTTCTTT | - | TRBJ1-1 | TRBV19 | -
CASSSTYEQYF | TGTGCCAGCAGCTCTACCTACGAGCAGTACTTC | - | TRBJ2-7 | TRBV7-9 | -
CASSLTSATYNEQFF | TGTGCCAGCAGCCTGACTAGCGCGACCTACAATGAGCAGTTCTTC | - | TRBJ2-1 | TRBV6-5 | TRBD2
CASSPIREAHYGYTF | TGTGCCAGCTCACCAATCAGGGAAGCGCACTATGGCTACACCTTC | - | TRBJ1-2 | TRBV18 | -
CASSFGTGELFF | TGCGCCAGCAGCTTCGGGACCGGGGAGCTGTTTTTT | - | TRBJ2-2 | TRBV5-1 | -
CASRRSGSETQYF | TGTGCCAGCAGACGAAGCGGGAGTGAGACCCAGTACTTC | - | TRBJ2-5 | TRBV6-5 | TRBD2
CASSLTGTNEKLFF | TGCGCCAGCAGCTTGACAGGGACTAATGAAAAACTGTTTTTT | - | TRBJ1-4 | TRBV5-1 | -
CASSWTGNEKLFF | TGTGCCAGCAGCTGGACAGGGAATGAAAAACTGTTTTTT | - | TRBJ1-4 | TRBV5-4 | TRBD1
CASSSYGGAGYTF | TGTGCCAGCAGCTCGTACGGGGGTGCTGGCTACACCTTC | once | TRBJ1-2 | TRBV13 | -
CASSRDTLNIQYF | TGCGCCAGCAGCAGGGACACCCTAAACATTCAGTACTTC | - | TRBJ2-4 | TRBV5-1 | -
CATTRRGYNEQFF | TGTGCTACCACCCGCAGGGGATACAATGAGCAGTTCTTC | - | TRBJ2-1 | TRBV30 | -